This T cell receptor (beta chain) originates from a study of blood T cell repertoires in COVID-19. Assay used: immunoSEQ multiplex PCR; TCRdb lists only in-frame clones, some missing. The table lists 250,000 to 350,000 clones, roughly 84% of them singletons. Germline trimming cut 2 bases from V and 6 bases from J; bases unmatched to any gene: 2. CDR3 length equals 13 residues. CDR1 SGHTS and CDR2 YDEGEE come from the germline V gene. V is TRBV5-8 and J is TRBJ1-1, with 9 bases that match TRBD1. Input material: peripheral blood. The sequence was obtained from a human donor with COVID-19, enrolled during active disease. The donor label of this sample is uncertain. CDR3 region: CASSFRTGAEAFF. The CDR3 DNA is TGTGCCAGCAGCTTCCGGACAGGGGCTGAAGCTTTCTTT.